The 22 T cell receptor beta chains below all came from one sample that was sequenced in a study of vaccination effects on CD4 cells after COVID-19. Libraries were prepared by immunoSEQ multiplex PCR; TCRdb keeps only in-frame clonotypes and omits some of them. The profile covers 25,000 to 30,000 clones, with 73% appearing a single time and approximately 21% taken by the ten largest. Using viral peptide pools, the ViraFEST assay grew out antigen-specific CD4+ T cells prior to sequencing. Subsequent to a culture period of around 10 days, CD4+ T cells were isolated. Neither prior SARS-CoV-2 infection nor positive nucleocapsid antibodies were present in the vaccine recipients. Their antigens are not known. Sequencing was performed on CD4+ T cells from PBMCs cultured with HCoV-NL63 spike peptides, taken before COVID-19 vaccination. These TCRs come from a human donor who received a COVID-19 vaccine.

This clone was seen only once. The chain couples TRBV7-9 to TRBJ2-5; D uncertain. V was cut by 1 base and J by 13 bases, with 16 bases left in between. CDR1 is SEHNR, CDR2 FQNEAQ, per germline (reference sequence). This CDR3 is 13 amino acids long. CDR3 DNA sequence: TGTGCCAGCAGCTTAGTTGGCCCTCCGCAACCGTACTTC. Its protein product is CASSLVGPPQPYF.

This clone has just one count. V usage is TRBV5-1 and J usage is TRBJ2-7; 8 nucleotides line up with TRBD2. V dropped 7 bases and J dropped 2; count of bases not matched to a gene: 8. CDR1 SGHRS and CDR2 YFSETQ come from the germline V gene. The length of the CDR3 is 14 residues. The CDR3 region is CASRTSGGTYEQYF. The CDR3 nucleotides are TGCGCCAGCCGCACTAGCGGCGGGACCTACGAGCAGTACTTC.

The rearrangement uses TRBV5-6 and TRBJ1-5; D gene ambiguous. Trimming took off 1 base at V and 3 bases at J, with 5 bases between the two ends. This CDR3 is 13 amino acids long. Germline lookup yields CDR1 SGHDT and CDR2 YYEEEE. This CDR3 is CASSLSYNQPQHF. The DNA for the CDR3 is TGTGCCAGCAGCTTGTCCTACAATCAGCCCCAGCATTTT.

The rearrangement links TRBV7-2 to TRBJ1-4; 12 positions match TRBD1. Germline trimming cut 6 bases from V and 15 bases from J; bases unmatched to any gene: 14. CDR1 is SGHTA and CDR2 is FQGNSA in the germline V gene. There are 15 residues in the CDR3. The CDR3 DNA is TGTGCCAGCAGATTTCAGGGGACAGGGGGCGGTTGGTTGTTTTTT. Protein product: CASRFQGTGGGWLFF. Together with reference TRBV7-2 and TRBJ1-4, the CDR3 gives the full variable domain: GAGVSQSPSNKVTEKGKDVELRCDPISGHTALYWYRQSLGQGLEFLIYFQGNSAPDKSGLPSDRFSAERTGGSVSTLTIQRTQQEDSAVYLCASRFQGTGGGWLFFGSGTQLSVL.

A few counts support this clone. The chain joins TRBV7-9 to TRBJ1-3; D is unresolved. Trimming left V 5 bases short and J 0 bases short, with 11 bases between. CDR1 and CDR2 (germline): SEHNR, FQNEAQ (reference sequence). CDR3 length: 15 residues. In DNA form, the CDR3 reads TGTGCCAGCAGCGAGAGACCCAGCTCTGGAAACACCATATATTTT. Its translation: CASSERPSSGNTIYF.

The V call is TRBV6-2 or TRBV6-3, the J call TRBJ1-2; TRBD1 agrees at 9 bases. CDR1 and CDR2 from the germline V gene are MNHEY and SVGEGT. This CDR3 comprises 14 residues. After removal of 4 bases from V and 8 bases from J, the junction contained 8 bases not matched to a gene. The CDR3 here is CASSFTGGRVGYTF. CDR3 coding DNA: TGTGCCAGCAGTTTTACAGGGGGCAGGGTCGGCTACACCTTC.

The V call is TRBV19, the J call TRBJ2-5; 9 bases align to TRBD1. V lost 4 bases, J lost 3 bases, and 3 bases stayed unmatched. Germline loops: CDR1 LNHDA, CDR2 SQIVND (reference sequence). This CDR3 has 14 residues. DNA for the CDR3: TGTGCCAGTAGTAGCTGGGACAGGGAAGAGACCCAGTACTTC. The encoded protein is CASSSWDREETQYF.

This clone appeared once. The chain couples TRBV7-3 to TRBJ2-1, with 14 bases that match TRBD2. V gave up 1 base and J gave up 7 bases; unmatched junction bases: 0. This CDR3 is built from 15 residues. Per the germline V gene, CDR1 is SGHTA and CDR2 is FQGTGA. The CDR3 nucleotides read TGTGCCAGCAGCTTAAGACTAGCGGGGGGGAATGAGCAGTTCTTC. This encodes CASSLRLAGGNEQFF.

This clone was seen only a few times. CDR3 sequence: CASTRGNSLSNQPQHF. CDR3 coding DNA: TGTGCCAGCACTAGAGGGAACAGCCTTAGCAATCAGCCCCAGCATTTT. The V gene is TRBV2, the J gene TRBJ1-5; D is unresolved. Trimming cost V 7 bases and J 0 bases, with 16 bases left between them. The CDR3 is 16 residues long. Germline CDR1 and CDR2: SNHLY and FYNNEI.

This clone has only a few counts. This sequence joins TRBV2 and TRBJ1-6; D gene uncertain. The CDR3 is 13 residues long. CDR1 SNHLY and CDR2 FYNNEI come from the germline V gene. The V gene lost 6 bases and the J gene lost 0 bases, with 3 bases spanning the gap. CDR3 nucleotides: TGTGCCAGCAGGAGCTCCTATAATTCACCCCTCCACTTT. It yields the protein CASRSSYNSPLHF.

CDR3 bases: TGTGCCAGCAGGTCAAGGGCCCTAAGCTCCTACGAGCAGTACTTC. As protein: CASRSRALSSYEQYF. The genes are TRBV6-5 and TRBJ2-7, with unresolved D. CDR3 length: 15 residues. In germline, CDR1 is MNHEY, CDR2 SVGAGI. V was cut by 6 bases and J by 0 bases, with 15 bases left in between.

The V and J genes are TRBV2 and TRBJ1-4; a possible D gene is TRBD1 (5 bases). The CDR3 has 14 residues. The V gene's germline CDR1 is SNHLY and CDR2 FYNNEI. V was clipped by 3 bases and J by 3 bases, with 8 bases between them. The CDR3 reads CASSEGRANEKLFF. The CDR3 DNA reads TGTGCCAGCAGTGAGGGGCGGGCTAATGAAAAACTGTTTTTT. Drawing the rest from reference TRBV2 and TRBJ1-4, the complete variable domain is EPEVTQTPSHQVTQMGQEVILRCVPISNHLYFYWYRQILGQKVEFLVSFYNNEISEKSEIFDDQFSVERPDGSNFTLKIRSTKLEDSAMYFCASSEGRANEKLFFGSGTQLSVL.

This clone was seen more than once but under ten times. The J gene is TRBJ2-2, the V gene TRBV28; 8 positions match TRBD2. The trim removed 6 bases at V and 3 bases at J, leaving 9 bases unmatched. The CDR3 extends over 16 amino acids. CDR1 is MDHEN and CDR2 is SYDVKM in the germline V gene. The CDR3 sequence is CASSGTSLGDTGELFF. For the CDR3, the DNA is TGTGCCAGCAGCGGGACTAGTCTGGGAGACACCGGGGAGCTGTTTTTT.

The chain joins TRBV18 to TRBJ2-3, with 10 positions matching TRBD1. Germline-derived CDR1 and CDR2 are KGHSH and LQKENI. This CDR3 spans 17 amino acids. The junction had 7 bases not matched to a gene; V was cut back by 2 bases and J by 2 bases. CDR3 bases: TGTGCCAGCTCACCATTTTGGGGGACAGGGGTCACAGATACGCAGTATTTT. Its translation is CASSPFWGTGVTDTQYF.

The chain uses TRBV9 and TRBJ2-1; D possibly uses TRBD1 or TRBD2 (5 bases each). The CDR3 loop spans 14 amino acids. Trimming left V 4 bases short and J 9 bases short, with 17 bases between. Germline CDR1 SGDLS, CDR2 YYNGEE. Here the CDR3 reads CASSTRAGGGEQFF. CDR3 coding DNA: TGTGCCAGCAGCACCCGGGCCGGTGGGGGTGAGCAGTTCTTC.

This clone was observed a few times. V gene TRBV12-3 or TRBV12-4 combines with J gene TRBJ1-5; tentative D call: TRBD1 (6 bases). V was trimmed by 6 bases and J by 4 bases, leaving 10 bases between them. The CDR3 runs to 13 residues. The CDR3: CASRPTGNQPQHF. The DNA for the CDR3 is TGTGCCAGCAGACCCACAGGGAATCAGCCCCAGCATTTT.

This chain connects TRBV30 to TRBJ1-1; 9 bases fit TRBD1. The CDR3 covers 14 residues. The trim removed 0 bases at V and 5 bases at J, leaving 4 bases unmatched. Germline values: CDR1 GTSNPN, CDR2 SVGIG (reference sequence). CDR3 nucleotides: TGTGCCTGGAGTGTACAGGGGGCTTGGACTGAAGCTTTCTTT. Translating it yields CAWSVQGAWTEAFF.

V gene TRBV4-2 combines with J gene TRBJ1-1; TRBD1 is a possible D gene (5 bases). The CDR3 runs to 19 residues. Germline CDR1 is LGHNA and CDR2 is YNFKEQ. V lost 0 bases and J lost 1, with 21 bases in between. The CDR3 DNA is TGTGCCAGCAGCCAAGATGGGTTAAGGGACGGATTTCGGAACACTGAAGCTTTCTTT. It codes for CASSQDGLRDGFRNTEAFF.

This clone was counted once. This sequence joins TRBV24-1 and TRBJ2-5, with 13 bases fitting TRBD2. The germline CDR1 and CDR2 sequences are KGHDR and SFDVKD. The junction had 5 bases not matched to a gene; V was cut back by 4 bases and J by 4 bases. This CDR3 has 16 amino acids. CDR3 sequence reads: CATSDSGLAGTETQYF. The CDR3 DNA sequence: TGTGCCACCAGTGACTCGGGACTAGCGGGGACAGAGACCCAGTACTTC.

This chain joins TRBV2 and TRBJ2-7, with 10 nucleotides matching TRBD1. With V trimmed by 8 bases and J by 3 bases, 7 bases remained unmatched. This CDR3 region has 14 residues. The germline gives CDR1 SNHLY, CDR2 FYNNEI. CDR3 in amino acids: CASLWDRGIYEQYF. As DNA, the CDR3 is TGTGCCAGCCTTTGGGACAGGGGAATCTACGAGCAGTACTTC.

CDR3 region: CASSIGGITYEQYF. Here the CDR3 DNA reads TGTGCCAGCAGCATCGGCGGGATAACCTACGAGCAGTACTTC. The chain carries TRBV9 and TRBJ2-7; the D gene is possibly TRBD2 (6 bases). The CDR3 totals 14 residues. The ends were cut back, 4 bases at V and 2 bases at J, with 13 bases in the middle. Germline CDR1 SGDLS, CDR2 YYNGEE.

The chain carries TRBV28 and TRBJ1-3; maybe TRBD1 (6 bases). This CDR3 contains 16 residues. Germline CDR1 is MDHEN and CDR2 is SYDVKM. V lost 7 bases, J lost 2 bases, and 18 bases lay in between. The CDR3 reads CASKKGGGYAGNTIYF. The CDR3 nucleotides are TGTGCCAGCAAGAAGGGAGGGGGGTATGCTGGAAACACCATATATTTT.